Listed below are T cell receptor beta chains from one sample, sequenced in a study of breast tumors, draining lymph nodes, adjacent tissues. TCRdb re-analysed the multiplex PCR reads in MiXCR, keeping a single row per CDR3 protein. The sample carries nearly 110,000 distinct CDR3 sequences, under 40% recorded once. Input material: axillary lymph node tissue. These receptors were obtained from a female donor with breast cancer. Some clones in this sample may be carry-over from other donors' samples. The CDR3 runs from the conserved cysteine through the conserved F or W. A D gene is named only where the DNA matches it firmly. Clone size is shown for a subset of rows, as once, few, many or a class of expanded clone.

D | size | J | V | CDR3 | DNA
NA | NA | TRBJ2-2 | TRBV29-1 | CSVDKSGELFF | TGCAGCGTTGATAAGTCCGGGGAGCTGTTTTTT
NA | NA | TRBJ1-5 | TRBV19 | CASQTRGIRNQPQHF | TGTGCCAGCCAGACTCGGGGAATACGCAATCAGCCCCAGCATTTT
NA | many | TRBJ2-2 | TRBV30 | CAWAREIHPAGELFF | TGTGCCTGGGCAAGGGAAATCCACCCAGCCGGGGAGCTGTTTTTT
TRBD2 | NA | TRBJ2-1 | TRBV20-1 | CRAGTSGGSEQFF | TGCAGAGCCGGGACTAGCGGGGGGAGTGAGCAGTTCTTC
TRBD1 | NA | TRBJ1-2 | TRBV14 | CASSQVTGWNYGYTF | TGTGCCAGCAGCCAAGTGACAGGGTGGAACTATGGCTACACCTTC
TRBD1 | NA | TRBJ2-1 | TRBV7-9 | CASSRQGAHEQLF | TGCGCCAGCAGCAGACAGGGGGCCCATGAGCAGCTCTTC
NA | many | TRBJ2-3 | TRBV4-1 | CASSQELRTDTQYF | TGCGCCAGCAGCCAAGAACTGCGCACAGATACGCAGTATTTT
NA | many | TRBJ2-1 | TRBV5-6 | CASSLQAGMNEQFF | TGTGCCAGCAGCCTCCAGGCAGGGATGAATGAGCAGTTCTTC
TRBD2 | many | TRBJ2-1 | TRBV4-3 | CASSHGTSGGANYNEQFF | TGCGCCAGCAGCCACGGGACTAGCGGGGGGGCCAACTACAATGAGCAGTTCTTC
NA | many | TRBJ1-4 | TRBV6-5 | CASSYQGRREKLFF | TGTGCCAGCAGTTATCAGGGGCGTAGGGAAAAACTGTTTTTT
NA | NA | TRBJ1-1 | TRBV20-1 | CSVGGGTEAFF | TGCAGCGTAGGGGGTGGCACTGAAGCTTTCTTT
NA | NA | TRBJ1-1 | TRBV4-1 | CASSQTAGNTEAFF | TGCGCCAGCAGCCAAACCGCAGGGAACACTGAAGCTTTCTTT